Listed below are T cell receptor beta chains from one sample, sequenced in a study of cytomegalovirus exposure and HLA in healthy donors. Sequenced by immunoSEQ multiplex PCR; TCRdb stores in-frame clones only, minus some. The sample yields about 140,000 clones, roughly 86% seen once. The sequenced sample consisted of PBMCs. The receptors were gathered from a man aged 18 to 35 in good health and CMV-seropositive. CDR3s include the opening cysteine and the closing phenylalanine or tryptophan. D genes are given only for firm matches. Only part of the rows carry a size: once, few, many, or a class if the clone is expanded.

>TRBJ2-2|.|few|TRBV4-1
CASSRVANTGELFF
TGCGCCAGCAGCCGAGTCGCGAACACCGGGGAGCTGTTTTTT
>TRBJ1-5|TRBD1|once|TRBV9
CASSAGQGTQPQHF
TGTGCCAGCAGCGCCGGACAGGGGACCCAGCCCCAGCATTTT
>TRBJ2-5|.|.|TRBV6-1
CASSEEPGETQYF
TGTGCCAGCAGTGAAGAACCGGGAGAGACCCAGTACTTC
>TRBJ2-5|TRBD2|few|TRBV28
CASSLRAGASRETQYF
TGTGCCAGCAGTTTGAGGGCGGGAGCCTCCCGAGAGACCCAGTACTTC
>TRBJ2-1|.|.|TRBV5-1
CASSLVPAEYNEQFF
TGCGCCAGCAGCTTAGTTCCAGCGGAGTACAATGAGCAGTTCTTC
>TRBJ2-1|TRBD2|.|TRBV5-4
CASSLAQSGGSLLFF
TGTGCCAGCAGCTTGGCCCAGTCGGGCGGGAGCTTGCTGTTCTTC
>TRBJ2-1|TRBD2|.|TRBV11-2
CASSSPSETSGYNEQFF
TGTGCCAGCAGCTCCCCGTCGGAGACTAGCGGATACAATGAGCAGTTCTTC
>TRBJ2-7|.|.|TRBV27
CASSLSASYEQYF
TGTGCCAGCAGTTTATCGGCCTCCTACGAGCAGTACTTC
>TRBJ1-3|TRBD1|once|TRBV6-1
CASSEPGGSDTIYF
TGTGCCAGCAGTGAGCCAGGGGGAAGCGACACCATATATTTT
>TRBJ1-4|.|.|TRBV27
CASSGMIGVAEKLFF
TGTGCCAGCAGCGGAATGATCGGGGTTGCGGAAAAACTGTTTTTT
>TRBJ1-1|TRBD1|.|TRBV19
CASSSGRGLGEAFF
TGTGCCAGTAGCTCCGGCAGGGGGTTGGGTGAAGCTTTCTTT
>TRBJ1-2|.|.|TRBV2
CASSETGHSYGYTF
TGTGCCAGCAGTGAAACCGGACACAGCTATGGCTACACCTTC
>TRBJ1-1|.|.|TRBV12-1
CASSFPGTTEAFF
TGTGCCAGCAGCTTCCCAGGCACCACTGAAGCTTTCTTT
>TRBJ1-5|TRBD1|.|TRBV19
CASSMSQGQPQHF
TGTGCCAGTAGTATGTCACAGGGGCAGCCCCAGCATTTT
>TRBJ2-1|TRBD1|once|TRBV6-1
CASSEGDRVRNEQFF
TGTGCCAGCAGTGAAGGGGACAGGGTTAGGAATGAGCAGTTCTTC
>TRBJ2-1|TRBD1|.|TRBV18
CASSRGQGNEQFF
TGTGCCAGCTCACGCGGACAGGGGAATGAGCAGTTCTTC
>TRBJ2-1|TRBD2|.|TRBV13
CASSLITGGARSGNEQFF
TGTGCCAGCAGCTTAATAACGGGGGGGGCGAGGTCTGGCAATGAGCAGTTCTTC
>TRBJ1-2|TRBD1|.|TRBV6-5
CASSNYGQGAAGYTF
TGTGCCAGCAGTAACTACGGACAGGGGGCGGCTGGCTACACCTTC
>TRBJ2-2|TRBD2|.|TRBV7-2
CASRPGLANTGELFF
TGTGCCAGCAGACCGGGACTAGCGAACACCGGGGAGCTGTTTTTT
>TRBJ2-7|.|.|TRBV9
CASARVPTYEQYF
TGTGCCAGCGCCCGGGTACCCACCTACGAGCAGTACTTC
>TRBJ1-1|TRBD1|.|TRBV2
CASSADRATEAFF
TGTGCCAGCAGCGCCGACAGGGCCACTGAAGCTTTCTTT
>TRBJ1-3|TRBD1|.|TRBV7-2
CASSSPGQRNTIYF
TGTGCCAGCAGCTCCCCGGGACAGAGAAACACCATATATTTT
>TRBJ1-2|TRBD1|.|TRBV27
CASSLLAGGSGYTF
TGTGCCAGCAGTTTATTAGCAGGGGGCAGTGGCTACACCTTC
>TRBJ1-5|TRBD1|.|TRBV28
CASSFRDRGNQPQHF
TGTGCCAGCAGTTTCAGGGACAGGGGCAATCAGCCCCAGCATTTT
>TRBJ1-2|TRBD1|.|TRBV12-5
CASGSRQGGGYTF
TGTGCTAGTGGTTCAAGACAGGGCGGCGGCTACACCTTC
>TRBJ2-7|TRBD2|.|TRBV10-1
CASSSGRGDEQYF
TGCGCCAGCTCGAGCGGGAGAGGAGACGAGCAGTACTTC
>TRBJ1-2|TRBD1|once|TRBV29-1
CSGGTGVGYPF
TGCAGCGGAGGGACAGGGGTAGGCTACCCCTTC
>TRBJ1-5|.|.|TRBV19
CASSITGPNQPQHF
TGTGCCAGTAGCATAACAGGTCCCAATCAGCCCCAGCATTTT
>TRBJ2-5|TRBD2|.|TRBV7-3
CASKGGREEPSRETQYF
TGTGCCAGCAAAGGGGGGCGGGAGGAACCTTCTAGGGAGACCCAGTACTTC
>TRBJ2-3|TRBD1|.|TRBV7-9
CASTEQARTGSTDTQYF
TGTGCCAGCACCGAACAGGCCCGGACAGGGAGCACAGATACGCAGTATTTT
>TRBJ2-3|TRBD2|.|TRBV5-4
CASSGFGTRDKSQYF
TGTGCCAGCAGCGGTTTCGGGACTAGGGACAAGTCGCAGTATTTT
>TRBJ2-1|TRBD2|.|TRBV4-1
CASSQTLFPSGNLPNEQFF
TGCGCCAGCAGCCAGACCTTGTTCCCTAGCGGGAATCTCCCCAATGAGCAGTTCTTC
>TRBJ2-7|.|.|TRBV5-1
CASSLEQGGEQYF
TGCGCCAGCAGCCTAGAACAGGGGGGGGAGCAGTACTTC
>TRBJ2-1|.|.|TRBV5-1
CASSLTVNEQFF
TGCGCCAGCAGCCTGACAGTTAATGAGCAGTTCTTC